Sequencing of this T cell receptor beta chain was carried out in a study of shared clonotypes between healthy human individuals. Study findings and constraints: Shared clonotypes across all four donors exceeded non-shared ones in generation probability. Generally, naive subsets came out with larger estimated richness than memory subsets.

With respect to this clone: The target antigen is unknown.

The CDR3 contains 13 residues. The germline CDR1 and CDR2 sequences are SQVTM and ANQGSEA. V was shortened by 7 bases and J by 5 bases, with 15 bases between the two germline ends. A CD45RA+ naive subset and a CD45RA-negative memory subset were split from CD4+ cells. The assay was carried out at the deep level. Sequencing was performed with immunoSEQ multiplex PCR; in TCRdb, only in-frame clones are kept and a portion is missing. This table has some 2,400,000 clones, approximately 95% appearing once. Material for sequencing was naive CD4+ T cells sorted from blood. Regarding subset: CD45RA+ positively selected. This chain connects TRBV29-1 to TRBJ1-5; TRBD1 is a possible D gene (6 bases). The source of this sequence is a man between 18 and 29 years old in good health. The CDR3 sequence is CSAKGGADQPQHF. In nucleotides, the CDR3 is TGCAGCGCCAAGGGGGGGGCGGATCAGCCCCAGCATTTT.